Sequencing of this T cell receptor (beta chain) was carried out in a study of T cell repertoires in cytomegalovirus infection. TCRdb independently ran MiXCR on the reads; one entry per CDR3 protein. The sample contains 200,000 to 250,000 distinct CDR3 sequences, 38% of which appear only once. This clonotype has ten or more counts. Its antigen is not identified. Germline CDR1 is SNHLY and CDR2 is FYNNEI. The CDR3 is made up of 15 amino acids. The V segment lost 5 bases and the J segment 6 bases; nucleotides outside the gene matches: 7. The sequence came from a human donor in good health (CMV status not recorded). Some clones in this sample may be carry-over from other donors' samples. The chain is built from TRBV2 and TRBJ2-1; TRBD2 matches at 10 bases. Sequenced material: CD8+ T cells from cultured PBMCs, taken from culture after CMV antigen stimulation. This CDR3 is CASSFSGGTSNEQFF. In nucleotides, the CDR3 is TGTGCCAGCAGTTTTAGCGGGGGGACCTCCAATGAGCAGTTCTTC.